This TCR beta chain emerged from a study of glioma-infiltrating T cells. General study points: Shared blood CDR3 signature motifs marked patients with low tissue-blood divergence.

This CDR3 region has 14 residues. V was trimmed by 7 bases and J by 0 bases, leaving 13 bases between them. CDR1 and CDR2 from the germline V gene are MDHEN and SYDVKM. Amplification of TCR alpha and beta CDR3 regions from RNA used iRepertoire nested multiplex PCR. TCRdb reprocessed the multiplex PCR reads via MiXCR and lists one record per CDR3 protein. The table lists a few hundred thousand distinct CDR3 sequences, approximately 42% of them singletons. Turning to this clonotype: Its target is not known.

The receptor comes from a human donor with low-grade glioma or glioblastoma, undergoing nonglioma brain surgery, or in good health (not recorded which). The chain recombines TRBV28 with TRBJ2-7, with D tentatively TRBD1 (5 bases). Sequencing was performed on glioma tissue, nonneoplastic brain tissue, or PBMCs (not recorded which). The CDR3 nucleotides read TGTGCCAGCAAGGGGCTGGACAACTCCTACGAGCAGTACTTC. Translated: CASKGLDNSYEQYF.